These 25 T cell receptor beta chains originate from one sample sequenced in a study of blood T cell repertoires in COVID-19. Assay used: immunoSEQ multiplex PCR; TCRdb lists only in-frame clones, some missing. In the table there are around 130,000 clones, around 83% of which are singletons. Sequencing used peripheral blood. The receptor source for this set is a man aged 35-49 years with active or convalescent COVID-19.

This clone was counted between two and nine times. The sample contains more than one DNA sequence encoding this CDR3. The J gene is TRBJ1-2, the V gene TRBV27; 9 nucleotides agree with TRBD1. The V gene's germline CDR1 is MNHEY and CDR2 SMNVEV (reference sequence). This CDR3 comprises 14 residues. J was trimmed by 2 bases and V by 6 bases; bases with no gene match: 4. The CDR3 loop reads CASSPGQGNYGYTF. The CDR3, as DNA: TGTGCCAGCAGCCCAGGACAGGGGAACTATGGCTACACCTTC.

V is TRBV12-5 and J is TRBJ1-5; 7 bases map to TRBD1. V was pared by 8 bases and J by 2 bases, with 3 bases of the junction left unmatched. CDR1 and CDR2 from the germline V gene are LGHNT and FRNRAP. The CDR3 is made up of 13 amino acids. The CDR3 nucleotides read TGTGCTAGTCAGGGGGTCGGCAATCAGCCCCAGCATTTT. Translated, it gives CASQGVGNQPQHF.

The rearrangement joins TRBV5-4 to TRBJ1-4, with a weak D call TRBD1 (5 bases). The length of the CDR3 is 17 residues. Germline values: CDR1 SGHNT, CDR2 YYREEE (reference sequence). Trimming removed 1 base from V and 2 bases from J, with 15 bases in between. CDR3: CASSLSGSLSTNEKLFF. DNA of the CDR3: TGTGCCAGCAGCTTGTCAGGGTCACTGTCGACTAATGAAAAACTGTTTTTT.

The chain couples TRBV29-1 to TRBJ1-1; D is uncertain. There are 11 residues in the CDR3. Germline values: CDR1 SQVTM, CDR2 ANQGSEA. Trimming stripped 7 bases from V and 0 bases from J, with 6 bases between. The CDR3 is CSGELNTEAFF. CDR3 nucleotide sequence: TGCAGCGGCGAGCTGAACACTGAAGCTTTCTTT.

The rearrangement joins TRBV10-3 to TRBJ2-5; D is perhaps TRBD1 (6 bases). Trimming took off 7 bases at V and 4 bases at J, with 13 bases between the two ends. CDR1 and CDR2 from the germline V gene are ENHRY and SYGVKD. The CDR3 sequence is 13 residues long. The DNA for the CDR3 is TGTGCCATCAATCAGGGGATAGGAGAGACCCAGTACTTC. Encoded protein: CAINQGIGETQYF.

The V call is TRBV19, the J call TRBJ1-5; TRBD1 is a possible D gene (5 bases). Per germline, CDR1 LNHDA and CDR2 SQIVND (reference sequence). V was shortened by 5 bases and J by 1 base, with 6 bases between the two germline ends. There are 13 residues in the CDR3. The chain's CDR3 is CASSRGSNQPQHF. CDR3 DNA sequence: TGTGCCAGTAGTCGGGGGAGCAATCAGCCCCAGCATTTT.

The sample holds a few counts of this clone. The V gene is TRBV10-3, the J gene TRBJ2-3, with D possibly being TRBD2 (7 bases). The CDR3 extends over 15 amino acids. V was shortened by 7 bases and J by 1 base, with 15 bases between the two germline ends. Germline CDR1 and CDR2: ENHRY and SYGVKD. The chain's CDR3 is CAITAGALGTDTQYF. CDR3 sequence (DNA): TGTGCCATCACGGCGGGGGCCCTAGGCACAGATACGCAGTATTTT.

Only one count was recorded for this clone. This chain joins TRBV7-9 and TRBJ2-6; D may be TRBD1 (6 bases). Per germline, CDR1 SEHNR and CDR2 FQNEAQ (reference sequence). The CDR3 runs 16 residues. V lost 4 bases and J 2 bases, leaving 12 bases between the germline ends. CDR3 residues: CASSSRTVTGANVLTF. CDR3 DNA: TGTGCCAGCAGCTCCCGGACAGTAACTGGGGCCAACGTCCTGACTTTC.

DNA of the CDR3: TGTGCCAGCAGGGGACAGGGGGTGGGGGAGCAGTACTTC. Translated, it gives CASRGQGVGEQYF. V usage is TRBV6-5 and J usage is TRBJ2-7; 11 bases fit TRBD1. CDR3 size: 13 residues. Germline CDR1 reads MNHEY; CDR2 reads SVGAGI. The junction had 5 bases not matched to a gene; V was cut back by 6 bases and J by 7 bases.

This chain joins TRBV27 and TRBJ2-2; D perhaps matches TRBD2 (5 bases). Germline V gene data show CDR1 as MNHEY and CDR2 as SMNVEV (reference sequence). V dropped 5 bases and J dropped 7 bases, with 23 bases sitting between them. The CDR3 has 17 residues. CDR3 coding DNA: TGTGCCAGCAGTACCGAGAGGCCCTCCCAGCGGAGCGGGGAGCTGTTTTTT. As protein: CASSTERPSQRSGELFF.

This clone has a single count. DNA of the CDR3: TGTGCCAGCAGTGACGCACGGGTGAACACTGAAGCTTTCTTT. The encoded protein is CASSDARVNTEAFF. V and J are TRBV6-1 and TRBJ1-1; unclear D gene. V lost 3 bases to trimming and J lost 0 bases, with 8 bases between them. This CDR3 is 14 amino acids long. CDR1 and CDR2 (germline): MNHNS, SASEGT.

J is TRBJ1-2 and V is TRBV7-9; D is unclear. V lost 3 bases, J lost 3 bases, and 5 bases lay in between. This CDR3 comprises 12 residues. Germline V lookup: CDR1 SEHNR, CDR2 FQNEAQ (reference sequence). CDR3 amino acids: CASSLADYGYTF. For the CDR3, the DNA is TGTGCCAGCAGCTTGGCCGACTATGGCTACACCTTC.

This sequence joins TRBV18 and TRBJ1-6, with D perhaps TRBD1 (6 bases). The CDR3 runs 14 residues. Germline loops: CDR1 KGHSH, CDR2 LQKENI. Trimming cost V 6 bases and J 6 bases, with 12 bases left between them. The CDR3 is CASSHTGTNSPLHF. CDR3 bases: TGTGCCAGCTCCCATACAGGGACTAATTCACCCCTCCACTTT.

V gene TRBV5-1 combines with J gene TRBJ2-5; 8 positions match TRBD2. This CDR3 region has 15 residues. Germline V lookup: CDR1 SGHRS, CDR2 YFSETQ. With V trimmed by 5 bases and J by 3 bases, 9 bases remained unmatched. CDR3 coding DNA: TGCGCCAGCAGGGGGAGCGGGGGTTTCGAAGAGACCCAGTACTTC. It is translated as CASRGSGGFEETQYF.

V is TRBV3-1 (or the pseudogene TRBV3-2) and J is TRBJ2-3; TRBD2 is a possible D gene (5 bases). The CDR3 totals 17 residues. Germline loops: CDR1 LGHDT, CDR2 YNNKEL (reference sequence). V was trimmed by 4 bases and J by 6 bases, leaving 23 bases between them. In DNA form, the CDR3 reads TGTGCCAGCAGCCGAGGGCGTGGGCCCCAAGTAGTCGATACGCAGTATTTT. This codes for CASSRGRGPQVVDTQYF.

This rearrangement joins TRBV3-1 (or the pseudogene TRBV3-2) to TRBJ2-3, with 11 bases that match TRBD2. This CDR3 contains 15 residues. Germline loops: CDR1 LGHDT, CDR2 YNNKEL (reference sequence). V lost 3 bases and J lost 4; bases outside the gene matches: 3. The CDR3 loop is CASSHGLAGPDTQYF. CDR3 bases: TGTGCCAGCAGCCATGGACTAGCGGGTCCAGATACGCAGTATTTT.

The CDR3 sequence is CASLGFSGGQDTQYF. CDR3 nucleotide sequence: TGTGCCAGCCTCGGCTTTAGCGGGGGGCAAGATACGCAGTATTTT. This rearrangement joins TRBV27 to TRBJ2-3, with 10 bases matching TRBD2. After removal of 8 bases from V and 5 bases from J, the junction contained 10 bases not matched to a gene. The germline V gene encodes CDR1 MNHEY and CDR2 SMNVEV (reference sequence). There are 15 residues in the CDR3.

The chain combines TRBV7-6 with TRBJ2-5; 9 nucleotides agree with TRBD2. The germline V gene has CDR1 SGHVS and CDR2 FNYEAQ. The J segment lost 5 bases and the V segment lost 5 bases, leaving 9 bases of the junction unmatched. The CDR3 contains 15 residues. The CDR3 DNA reads TGTGCCAGCAGCCGGATCTCCGGGACTAGCGAGACCCAGTACTTC. As protein: CASSRISGTSETQYF. The full variable domain, in which reference TRBV7-6 and TRBJ2-5 provide the parts outside the CDR3, is GAGVSQSPRYKVTKRGQDVALRCDPISGHVSLYWYRQALGQGPEFLTYFNYEAQQDKSGLPNDRFSAERPEGSISTLTIQRTEQRDSAMYRCASSRISGTSETQYFGPGTRLLVL.

This rearrangement joins TRBV9 to TRBJ2-5; 10 nucleotides agree with TRBD2. CDR1 is SGDLS, CDR2 YYNGEE, per germline. This CDR3 has 15 amino acids. V lost 3 bases, J lost 2 bases, and 4 bases stayed unmatched. The CDR3 nucleotides read TGTGCCAGCAGCGGGACTAGCGGAACACAAGAGACCCAGTACTTC. Translated, it gives CASSGTSGTQETQYF. Filled out from reference TRBV9 and TRBJ2-5, the complete variable domain reads DSGVTQTPKHLITATGQRVTLRCSPRSGDLSVYWYQQSLDQGLQFLIQYYNGEERAKGNILERFSAQQFPDLHSELNLSSLELGDSALYFCASSGTSGTQETQYFGPGTRLLVL.

The gene calls are TRBV19 and TRBJ1-3; 7 bases align to TRBD1. V lost 6 bases to trimming and J lost 1 base; unmatched junction nucleotides: 0. This CDR3 has 13 residues. Germline V gene data show CDR1 as LNHDA and CDR2 as SQIVND (reference sequence). This CDR3 reads CASRGQSGNTIYF. CDR3 nucleotides: TGTGCCAGTAGGGGACAGTCTGGAAACACCATATATTTT.

This clone was seen more than once but under ten times. The chain has TRBV25-1 and TRBJ2-7, with TRBD1 as a possible D gene (6 bases). The CDR3 has 12 amino acids. Trimming cost V 6 bases and J 3 bases, with 9 bases left between them. The germline gives CDR1 MGHDK, CDR2 SYGVNS. This CDR3 reads CASRDSYYEQYF. The CDR3, as DNA: TGTGCCAGCAGGGACAGCTACTACGAGCAGTACTTC.

This clone was seen a single time. The chain carries TRBV5-5 and TRBJ1-1; the D is unclear. CDR1 SGHKS and CDR2 YYEKEE come from the germline V gene (reference sequence). The CDR3 consists of 17 residues. Trimming shortened V by 4 bases and J by 2 bases, and 21 bases separated the two germline ends. CDR3 in amino acids: CASSRESARRYNTEAFF. The CDR3 nucleotides read TGTGCCAGCAGCCGGGAATCCGCCCGGAGGTACAACACTGAAGCTTTCTTT.

V usage is TRBV11-1 and J usage is TRBJ2-1; 13 bases fit TRBD2. Germline V CDR1 and CDR2: SGHAT, FQDESV (reference sequence). The CDR3 loop spans 15 amino acids. J lost 9 bases, V lost 5 bases, and 7 bases had no gene match. DNA of the CDR3: TGTGCCAGCAGCCTCGGACTAGCGGGGGACGTTGAGCAGTTCTTC. It codes for CASSLGLAGDVEQFF.

The V and J genes are TRBV9 and TRBJ1-6, with D tentatively TRBD1 (6 bases). Germline values: CDR1 SGDLS, CDR2 YYNGEE. Trimming pared 2 bases from V and 4 bases from J, leaving 10 bases between. This CDR3 is 15 amino acids long. Written as DNA, the CDR3 is TGTGCCAGCAGCGTGGACAGCTTTTATAATTCACCCCTCCACTTT. Translated: CASSVDSFYNSPLHF.

This clone was seen only once. This chain connects TRBV5-4 to TRBJ2-4, with 10 bases identical to TRBD1. The CDR3 contains 13 residues. J gave up 9 bases and V 4 bases, and 4 bases lay outside the gene matches. From germline, CDR1 is SGHNT and CDR2 YYREEE (reference sequence). This CDR3 reads CASSTDRGGIQYF. DNA for the CDR3: TGTGCCAGCAGCACGGACAGGGGGGGCATTCAGTACTTC.